These T cell receptor beta chains were read from a single sample in a study of cytomegalovirus exposure and HLA in healthy donors. Sequenced by immunoSEQ multiplex PCR; TCRdb stores in-frame clones only, minus some. The data show approximately 90,000 clones, with about 70% seen just once and roughly 3% held by the top ten. The sample comprised PBMCs. The source is a man aged 35 to 55 in good health and CMV-seronegative. Each CDR3 is given with its conserved first and last residue. A D gene is named only where the DNA matches it firmly. Clone size, where shown, is once, few, many, or a class for clones that have expanded.

TRBD1 NA TRBJ1-2 TRBV4-3 TGCGCCAGCAGCCAGGAAACAGGGGTCGGCTACACCTTC CASSQETGVGYTF
TRBD1 NA TRBJ1-5 TRBV19 TGTGCCAGTAGTAACCAGGGGGCCGGTAATCAGCCCCAGCATTTT CASSNQGAGNQPQHF
NA NA TRBJ2-7 TRBV5-6 TGTGCCAGCAGCATGACGGAGTCCTACGAGCAGTACTTC CASSMTESYEQYF
NA NA TRBJ2-2 TRBV29-1 TGCAGCGTTGCGGCCGGTTGGCGAGGGCTAGACACCGGGGAGCTGTTTTTT CSVAAGWRGLDTGELFF
NA once TRBJ2-3 TRBV4-1 TGCGCCAGCAGCCAGGACAGAAGCACAGATACGCAGTATTTT CASSQDRSTDTQYF
NA NA TRBJ1-2 TRBV27 TGTGCCAGCAGTTTCGGACAGTACGCTAACTATGGCTACACCTTC CASSFGQYANYGYTF
TRBD1 few TRBJ2-3 TRBV4-1 TGCGCCAGCAGCCAAGATCCAGGACAGGGGGCAGATACGCAGTATTTT CASSQDPGQGADTQYF
TRBD1 NA TRBJ1-1 TRBV18 TGTGCCAGCTCATCCCGTGACAGGGGGCGCAGAGCTTTCTTT CASSSRDRGRRAFF
TRBD1 few TRBJ2-2 TRBV27 TGTGCCAGCAGGGGACAGGGAATGAGTAACACCGGGGAGCTGTTTTTT CASRGQGMSNTGELFF
NA NA TRBJ1-6 TRBV19 TGTGCCAGTAGTCTGTGGGACTTGAATTCACCCCTCCACTTT CASSLWDLNSPLHF
TRBD2 NA TRBJ2-2 TRBV5-1 TGCGCCAGCAGCCTAGCGGGGGTCACCGGGGAGCTGTTTTTT CASSLAGVTGELFF
NA NA TRBJ2-2 TRBV30 TGTGCCTGGAGTGTAAGGGAAGGGGAACGCGGGGAGCTGTTTTTT CAWSVREGERGELFF
NA NA TRBJ2-7 TRBV5-6 TGTGCCAGCAGCTTGGATCCAGACTCCTACGAGCAGTACTTC CASSLDPDSYEQYF
NA NA TRBJ1-3 TRBV5-1 TGCGCCAGCGGAGGGGACCTGCTCCTTCCTGGAAACACCATATATTTT CASGGDLLLPGNTIYF
TRBD1 NA TRBJ1-5 TRBV18 TGTGCCAGCACCCCGACAGGGGGCAATCAGCCCCAGCATTTT CASTPTGGNQPQHF
NA NA TRBJ1-2 TRBV6-5 TGTGCCAGCAGTTACAAGTCCCACAGGATTGGCTATGGCTACACCTTC CASSYKSHRIGYGYTF
NA NA TRBJ2-3 TRBV18 TGTGCCAGCTCAATAGTTGATACGCAGTATTTT CASSIVDTQYF
NA NA TRBJ1-6 TRBV7-8 TGTGCCAGCAGCTTAATACTCACAGATAATTCACCCCTCCACTTT CASSLILTDNSPLHF
TRBD2 few TRBJ2-2 TRBV18 TGTGCCACCCCAGGACTAGCGGGGGCCACCGGGGAGCTGTTTTTT CATPGLAGATGELFF
NA few TRBJ2-7 TRBV19 TGTGCCAGTAGTACTCAACAGGGACGCGAGCAGTACTTC CASSTQQGREQYF
TRBD1 few TRBJ1-1 TRBV6-5 TGTGCCAGCAGTTACGGGACAGGGCTGAACACTGAAGCTTTCTTT CASSYGTGLNTEAFF
TRBD2 NA TRBJ2-1 TRBV18 TGTGCCAGCTCACCACCGTCCGGGGGGGCCTACAATGAGCAGTTCTTC CASSPPSGGAYNEQFF
TRBD2 few TRBJ2-2 TRBV4-2 TGTGCCAGCAGCTCCGAGCGGGGGCAGGGCACCGGGGAGCTGTTTTTT CASSSERGQGTGELFF
TRBD1 NA TRBJ1-2 TRBV7-2 TGTGCCAGCAGCTCCCGAGGAGGGGGCGTCGACGGCTACACCTTC CASSSRGGGVDGYTF
NA NA TRBJ1-5 TRBV4-2 TGTGCCAGCAGCCAAGAGGGGGGGCAGGGGAGCCAGCCCCAGCATTTT CASSQEGGQGSQPQHF
TRBD1 NA TRBJ1-2 TRBV5-1 TGCGCCAGCAGCTCCGACCGACAGGGTACTAATGGCTACACCTTC CASSSDRQGTNGYTF
TRBD1 NA TRBJ1-1 TRBV28 TGTGCCAGCAGCTGGACAGGGGGGGCTTCCATGAACACTGAAGCTTTCTTT CASSWTGGASMNTEAFF
NA NA TRBJ2-7 TRBV11-2 TGTGCCAGCAGCTTGGGTCGGCAGGATTACGAGCAGTACTTC CASSLGRQDYEQYF
NA few TRBJ1-2 TRBV7-3 TGTGCCAGCAGCTCCGAGGGGGGGGCTGGGGGCTTCGGCTACACCTTC CASSSEGGAGGFGYTF
NA NA TRBJ1-1 TRBV30 TGTGCCTGGAGTCGGGGTCCTGGGGACACTGAAGCTTTCTTT CAWSRGPGDTEAFF
TRBD1 NA TRBJ1-4 TRBV4-3 TGCGCCAGCAGCCAAGACGGATTAGGACAGGTTGAGGAAAAACTGTTTTTT CASSQDGLGQVEEKLFF
TRBD1 few TRBJ1-2 TRBV4-1 TGCGCCAGCAACCCTATGACAGGGCCCTATGGCTACACCTTC CASNPMTGPYGYTF
TRBD2 NA TRBJ2-5 TRBV19 TGTGCCAGTAGTACGGGGGGTACCGTAGGAGAGACCCAGTACTTC CASSTGGTVGETQYF
TRBD1 NA TRBJ2-7 TRBV2 TGTGCCCGAGGGGACAGAGCCTACGAGCAGTACTTC CARGDRAYEQYF
TRBD1 NA TRBJ1-2 TRBV5-1 TGCGCCAGCAGCCACCCCGGACAGGGCGGAGGCTACACCTTC CASSHPGQGGGYTF
TRBD2 NA TRBJ2-1 TRBV6-5 TGTGCCAGCAAGGCGGGGGGGCCCTACAATGAGCAGTTCTTC CASKAGGPYNEQFF
TRBD2 NA TRBJ2-3 TRBV5-4 TGTGCCAGCAGCTTGAAACTAGCGGGTGCCCGCACAGATACGCAGTATTTT CASSLKLAGARTDTQYF
TRBD1 NA TRBJ2-1 TRBV28 TGTGCCAGCAGTTCTAACAGGGGGCAGAATGAGCAGTTCTTC CASSSNRGQNEQFF
NA NA TRBJ1-2 TRBV6-5 TGTGCCAGCAGTCTTACTAGGGTTTATGGCTACACCTTC CASSLTRVYGYTF
NA once TRBJ1-1 TRBV12-5 TGTGCTAGTGGTTTGGTACAGGTGGGGGGTGAAGCTTTCTTT CASGLVQVGGEAFF
TRBD2 NA TRBJ2-7 TRBV7-9 TGTGCCAGCAGCCCGGGACTAGCTCCGTACGAGCAGTACTTC CASSPGLAPYEQYF
NA NA TRBJ2-5 TRBV7-6 TGTGCCAGCAGCTTCACGACAGGGAGGGAGACCCAGTACTTC CASSFTTGRETQYF
TRBD1 NA TRBJ2-5 TRBV28 TGTGCCAGCAGTTTAAGAGACAGGGGCGTTACACAAGAGACCCAGTACTTC CASSLRDRGVTQETQYF
TRBD1 NA TRBJ1-5 TRBV28 TGTGCCATCCGAGCAGGGGGATATAGCAATCAGCCCCAGCATTTT CAIRAGGYSNQPQHF
TRBD1 NA TRBJ1-1 TRBV5-4 TGTGCCAGCAGCTTTAAGGGACAGGGGAACACTGAAGCTTTCTTT CASSFKGQGNTEAFF
TRBD1 NA TRBJ1-2 TRBV5-1 TGCGCCAGCAGCTTGCTCGGACAGGGGGCGATATTGGGCTACACCTTC CASSLLGQGAILGYTF
TRBD2 NA TRBJ2-7 TRBV28 TGTGCCAGCAGTCAAGGACTAGCGGGGCTGAGCTCCTACGAGCAGTACTTC CASSQGLAGLSSYEQYF
NA NA TRBJ2-2 TRBV6-5 TGTGCCAGCAGTAAAGGGACAAACACCGGGGAGCTGTTTTTT CASSKGTNTGELFF
TRBD1 once TRBJ2-7 TRBV11-3 TGTGCCAGCAGCCCAGGGACAGGGGGCTACGAGCAGTACTTC CASSPGTGGYEQYF
NA NA TRBJ1-2 TRBV7-8 TGTGCCAGCAGCTTAGGTATCTATGGCTACACCTTC CASSLGIYGYTF
NA few TRBJ1-1 TRBV7-6 TGTGCCAGCAGCTTAGAGGCGACAGCATGTGAAGCTTTCTTT CASSLEATACEAFF
NA NA TRBJ1-6 TRBV4-3 TGCGCCAGCAGCCAAGAGGCCGATTCACCCCTCCACTTT CASSQEADSPLHF
TRBD1 NA TRBJ2-2 TRBV7-9 TGTGCCAGCAGCTTACTTATAGGGGGCGCGAACACCGGGGAGCTGTTTTTT CASSLLIGGANTGELFF
NA NA TRBJ2-6 TRBV27 TGTGCCAGCAGTTTACTCCTGACAGGCCATCGGGTCCCTGGGGCCAACGTCCTGACTTTC CASSLLLTGHRVPGANVLTF